The 26 T cell receptor beta chains given below trace back to one sample, sequenced in a study of T cells in tuberculosis (dated by TCRdb to 2016 to 2019). The receptor library was made with the immunoSEQ multiplex PCR assay. TCRdb obtained this table from immuneACCESS and retained in-frame rearrangements with V and J assigned. These tables miss some clones; where compared with another copy, unresolved V genes account for less than half of the shortfall, and the remainder is unexplained. This sample comprises 30,000 to 35,000 clones, just over 90% of them detected only once. In total, the top ten clones hold 2.2% of the sample. What was sequenced was PBMCs. Receptors were obtained from a donor aged 10 to 29 with latent tuberculosis or without tuberculosis infection.

The J gene is TRBJ1-2, the V gene TRBV6-5; 8 bases fit TRBD1. V lost 2 bases to trimming and J lost 2 bases; unmatched junction nucleotides: 7. The CDR3 is 16 residues long. From germline, CDR1 is MNHEY and CDR2 SVGAGI. CDR3 protein: CASSYHRRQGNYGYTF. The CDR3 DNA is TGTGCCAGCAGTTACCACCGGAGACAGGGGAACTATGGCTACACCTTC.

This clone was seen once. This chain links TRBV19 with TRBJ1-2; 8 bases agree with TRBD1. The CDR3 has 17 amino acids. Germline V lookup: CDR1 LNHDA, CDR2 SQIVND (reference sequence). V shed 6 bases, J shed 3 bases, and the junction held 15 bases outside the gene matches. The CDR3 spells CASSNTGQGGSHYGYTF. The CDR3 DNA reads as TGTGCCAGTAGCAACACAGGACAGGGAGGATCCCACTATGGCTACACCTTC. The full variable domain, rest sourced from reference TRBV19 and TRBJ1-2, is DGGITQSPKYLFRKEGQNVTLSCEQNLNHDAMYWYRQDPGQGLRLIYYSQIVNDFQKGDIAEGYSVSREKKESFPLTVTSAQKNPTAFYLCASSNTGQGGSHYGYTFGSGTRLTVV.

This clone was seen once. The rearrangement uses TRBV7-6 and TRBJ2-7, with 12 nucleotides matching TRBD1. The CDR3 runs 14 residues. Germline CDR1 is SGHVS and CDR2 is FNYEAQ. The ends lost 7 bases at V and 6 bases at J; junction bases unmatched: 7. The CDR3 is CASNTPGQGAEQYF. The CDR3, as DNA: TGTGCCAGCAACACACCGGGACAGGGGGCCGAGCAGTACTTC.

This chain uses TRBV7-2 with TRBJ1-3; D not resolved. The CDR3 runs 15 residues. The V gene's germline CDR1 is SGHTA and CDR2 FQGNSA. The V end was cut by 1 base, the J end by 8 bases, with 15 bases between. The CDR3 DNA reads TGTGCCAGCAGCTTAGGGCGCCCGGGAGTGGACACCATATATTTT. This sequence encodes CASSLGRPGVDTIYF. Drawing the rest from reference TRBV7-2 and TRBJ1-3, the complete variable domain is GAGVSQSPSNKVTEKGKDVELRCDPISGHTALYWYRQSLGQGLEFLIYFQGNSAPDKSGLPSDRFSAERTGGSVSTLTIQRTQQEDSAVYLCASSLGRPGVDTIYFGEGSWLTVV.

This clone was seen once. The chain is built from TRBV11-2 and TRBJ1-2; TRBD1 agrees at 7 bases. Germline CDR1 SGHAT, CDR2 FQNNGV. V trimming: 5 bases; J trimming: 3 bases; junction bases outside the gene matches: 12. The CDR3 sequence is 16 residues long. The CDR3 spells CASSLPRGRGDYGYTF. The DNA of the CDR3 is TGTGCCAGCAGCCTACCGCGGGGCAGGGGGGACTATGGCTACACCTTC.

The chain carries TRBV12-2 and TRBJ1-4; TRBD1 is the table's D call and was not checked against the DNA. TRBV12-2 is noted as a pseudogene. This CDR3 comprises 20 residues. This chain's CDR3 is CASRYEPPVQGARGKEKLFF. CDR3 nucleotides: TGTGCAAGTCGCTATGAGCCCCCGGTACAGGGGGCGCGGGGTAAGGAAAAACTGTTTTTT.

The V and J genes are TRBV4-3 and TRBJ2-7; 8 bases fit TRBD1. Germline CDR1 reads LGHNA; CDR2 reads YSLEER. This CDR3 region has 14 residues. V dropped 3 bases and J dropped 6; count of bases not matched to a gene: 7. CDR3 sequence: CASSQTGTGLEQYF. CDR3 DNA sequence: TGCGCCAGCAGCCAGACCGGGACAGGCCTCGAGCAGTACTTC.

The chain has TRBV29-1 and TRBJ2-7, with D perhaps matching TRBD1 (6 bases). Germline CDR1 and CDR2: SQVTM and ANQGSEA. The CDR3 runs to 15 residues. V dropped 0 bases and J dropped 0 bases, with 12 bases sitting between them. The CDR3 DNA sequence: TGCAGCGTTGAAGATCCAGACAGGAGCTCCTACGAGCAGTACTTC. This encodes CSVEDPDRSSYEQYF.

The V call is TRBV20-1, the J call TRBJ2-1; D is unresolved. With 2 bases removed from V and 9 bases from J, the gap between germline ends came to 5 bases. Germline values: CDR1 DFQATT, CDR2 SNEGSKA (reference sequence). The CDR3 sequence is 10 residues long. The CDR3 reads CSARPVEQFF. As DNA, the CDR3 is TGCAGTGCTAGACCCGTTGAGCAGTTCTTC.

The chain couples TRBV5-1 to TRBJ2-7, with D maybe TRBD1 (6 bases). The V end lost 4 bases, the J end lost 10 bases, and 21 bases lay between the germline ends. The CDR3 runs 14 residues. Germline V CDR1 and CDR2: SGHRS, YFSETQ. DNA of the CDR3: TGCGCCAGCAGCCCTAACCGACAGGATGGGTCCCAGTACTTC. Protein: CASSPNRQDGSQYF. The full variable domain, completed using reference TRBV5-1 and TRBJ2-7, is KAGVTQTPRYLIKTRGQQVTLSCSPISGHRSVSWYQQTPGQGLQFLFEYFSETQRNKGNFPGRFSGRQFSNSRSEMNVSTLELGDSALYLCASSPNRQDGSQYFGPGTRLTVT.

The chain recombines TRBV28 with TRBJ2-7; D is perhaps TRBD2 (5 bases). With 6 bases removed from V and 3 bases from J, the gap between germline ends came to 12 bases. Germline values: CDR1 MDHEN, CDR2 SYDVKM. The CDR3 sequence is 13 residues long. CDR3 nucleotide sequence: TGTGCCAGCAGGCTAAGCGGATACTACGAGCAGTACTTC. Amino acids: CASRLSGYYEQYF.

This chain links TRBV6-5 with TRBJ2-1; D may be TRBD1 (5 bases). The CDR3 spans 16 residues. V was cut by 0 bases and J by 7 bases, with 16 bases left in between. Germline values: CDR1 MNHEY, CDR2 SVGAGI. The CDR3 loop reads CASSYSIGERWNEQFF. CDR3 DNA: TGTGCCAGCAGTTACTCGATAGGGGAAAGGTGGAATGAGCAGTTCTTC.

The V and J genes are TRBV6-1 and TRBJ1-5, with 11 positions matching TRBD1. The junction had 0 bases not matched to a gene; V was cut back by 8 bases and J by 0 bases. The V gene's germline CDR1 is MNHNS and CDR2 SASEGT. The CDR3 is 14 residues long. The CDR3 loop is CASGTGGSNQPQHF. The DNA of the CDR3 is TGTGCCAGCGGGACAGGGGGTAGCAATCAGCCCCAGCATTTT.

The V gene is TRBV19, the J gene TRBJ1-5; D is unresolved. Germline V gene data show CDR1 as LNHDA and CDR2 as SQIVND (reference sequence). This CDR3 has 11 residues. V was shortened by 8 bases and J by 6 bases, with 8 bases between the two germline ends. CDR3 nucleotide sequence: TGTGCCAGTGGGCAGACTCAGCCCCAGCATTTT. Translating it yields CASGQTQPQHF.

The chain is built from TRBV7-9 and TRBJ2-3; TRBD2 agrees at 8 bases. The CDR3 length is 16 residues. In germline, CDR1 is SEHNR, CDR2 FQNEAQ (reference sequence). V trimming: 4 bases; J trimming: 0 bases; junction bases outside the gene matches: 6. In DNA form, the CDR3 reads TGTGCCAGCAGCTCGATAGCGGGGTTTAGCACAGATACGCAGTATTTT. It codes for CASSSIAGFSTDTQYF.

V usage is TRBV2 and J usage is TRBJ2-7; no definite D call. Germline V CDR1 and CDR2: SNHLY, FYNNEI. The CDR3 sequence is 14 residues long. The ends were cut back, 0 bases at V and 1 base at J, with 7 bases in the middle. The CDR3: CASSEAAGSYEQYF. CDR3 DNA: TGTGCCAGCAGTGAAGCGGCCGGGTCCTACGAGCAGTACTTC.

The chain uses TRBV6-6 and TRBJ1-1, with a weak D call TRBD1 (5 bases). Trimming pared 2 bases from V and 1 base from J, leaving 8 bases between. The CDR3 extends over 14 amino acids. The germline V gene has CDR1 MNHNY and CDR2 SVGAGI (reference sequence). CDR3 amino acids: CASSYDSPNTEAFF. DNA of the CDR3: TGTGCCAGCAGTTACGACAGCCCGAACACTGAAGCTTTCTTT.

This chain uses TRBV9 with TRBJ2-1; possible D gene TRBD2, 6 bases. Between the trimmed V and J ends, which lost 0 bases and 5 bases, there was a span of 6 bases. Germline CDR1 SGDLS, CDR2 YYNGEE. There are 13 residues in the CDR3. The CDR3 DNA reads as TGTGCCAGCAGCGTAGGACTAGACAATGAGCAGTTCTTC. Its translation: CASSVGLDNEQFF.

The chain recombines TRBV28 with TRBJ1-1; 7 bases are shared with TRBD1. This CDR3 spans 11 amino acids. The V gene's germline CDR1 is MDHEN and CDR2 SYDVKM. The J segment lost 9 bases and the V segment lost 5 bases, leaving 3 bases of the junction unmatched. The CDR3 loop is CASSGDRKAFF. CDR3 nucleotides: TGTGCCAGCAGTGGGGACAGAAAAGCTTTCTTT.

The genes are TRBV4-1 and TRBJ2-7; tentative D call: TRBD1 (5 bases). This CDR3 is built from 14 residues. V was clipped by 4 bases and J by 2 bases, with 12 bases between them. Germline CDR1 MGHRA, CDR2 YSYEKL. CDR3 sequence reads: CASSLQDGTYEQYF. The CDR3, as DNA: TGCGCCAGCAGCCTACAGGACGGAACCTACGAGCAGTACTTC.

The genes are TRBV13 and TRBJ2-1; 8 bases are a match to TRBD2. Unmatched junction bases numbered 8, after V lost 5 bases and J lost 2 bases. Germline CDR1 reads PRHDT; CDR2 reads FYEKMQ (reference sequence). CDR3 size: 16 residues. CDR3 protein: CASSPRGAGAYNEQFF. The CDR3 DNA sequence: TGTGCCAGCAGCCCGCGCGGAGCGGGAGCCTACAATGAGCAGTTCTTC.

This clone was observed a few times. The rearrangement links TRBV6-1 to TRBJ1-6; D may be TRBD1 (5 bases). The CDR3 is 13 amino acids. The V gene's germline CDR1 is MNHNS and CDR2 SASEGT. The V gene lost 7 bases and the J gene lost 7 bases, with 11 bases spanning the gap. The chain's CDR3 is CASKEQVNSPLHF. CDR3 in DNA: TGTGCCAGCAAGGAACAGGTGAATTCACCCCTCCACTTT.

The chain couples TRBV9 to TRBJ2-3, with a possible D match to TRBD1 (7 bases). Trimming shortened V by 4 bases and J by 10 bases, and 25 bases separated the two germline ends. Germline V gene data show CDR1 as SGDLS and CDR2 as YYNGEE. There are 16 residues in the CDR3. The CDR3 here is CASSWDPGKTGEAQYF. For the CDR3, the DNA is TGTGCCAGCAGCTGGGACCCTGGGAAAACAGGGGAGGCGCAGTATTTT.

The CDR3 DNA sequence: TGTGCCAGCAGTGAACGGGACAGGGTGAACACCGGGGAGCTGTTTTTT. It codes for CASSERDRVNTGELFF. This chain connects TRBV6-1 to TRBJ2-2; 9 positions match TRBD1. This CDR3 is 16 amino acids long. Per the germline V gene, CDR1 is MNHNS and CDR2 is SASEGT. J was trimmed by 1 base and V by 2 bases; bases with no gene match: 2.

This chain links TRBV18 with TRBJ1-1, with D possibly being TRBD1 (5 bases). V was shortened by 3 bases and J by 0 bases, with 8 bases between the two germline ends. Germline V gene lookup returns CDR1 KGHSH and CDR2 LQKENI. The length of the CDR3 is 14 residues. The CDR3 DNA reads as TGTGCCAGCTCACCCGGCAGGGTGAACACTGAAGCTTTCTTT. This gives the protein CASSPGRVNTEAFF.

The V and J genes are TRBV19 and TRBJ1-1; TRBD1 agrees at 7 bases. Trimming removed 10 bases from V and 6 bases from J; junction bases left unmatched: 14. Germline lookup yields CDR1 LNHDA and CDR2 SQIVND (reference sequence). The CDR3 is made up of 14 amino acids. CDR3 bases: TGTGCCACGGCGACAGGGTATTCGTTTGCTGAAGCTTTCTTT. As protein: CATATGYSFAEAFF.